One and the same sample provided the 21 T cell receptor beta chains below, sequenced in a study of human T cells and chemical hapten exposure (dated by TCRdb to the early 2020s). The sample's time point label is to be understood as: pre-sensitization, week 0. The sample's treatment or condition label, decoded: therapeutic diphenylcyclopropenone sensitization with weekly scalp DPC. Library method: RACE. The sample was run on a NextSeq 500. TCRdb reanalyzed the raw reads on its own, using fastp at Q25 for trimming and MiXCR for clone calling, and kept in-frame beta chains. Records with the same CDR3 protein are collapsed into one entry carrying the most frequent genes and DNA. The sample records around 62,000 distinct CDR3 sequences, roughly 6.7% of which are singletons. Clones ranked in the top ten supply 1.6% of the sample. Source: whole blood, taken in connection with sensitization to the hapten diphenylcyclopropenone (DPC). The receptors derive from a woman aged 25 to 39 with alopecia areata. Some clones in this sample may be carry-over from other donors' samples.

This clonotype came up many times. The CDR3 DNA is TGTGCCAGCAGCCCTCATCTGGACAGACTGAGCACAGATACGCAGTATTTT. Residues: CASSPHLDRLSTDTQYF. The chain links TRBV5-4 to TRBJ2-3; D is perhaps TRBD1 (6 bases). V lost 4 bases, J lost 0 bases, and 18 bases lay in between. The CDR3 totals 17 residues. Germline V gene data show CDR1 as SGHNT and CDR2 as YYREEE (reference sequence).

Points on this clonotype: A much larger clone lies one base from this, so it may be a read error. The chain employs TRBV7-9 and TRBJ2-1; possibly TRBD1 for D (5 bases). The ends were cut back, 1 base at V and 6 bases at J, with 13 bases in the middle. CDR1 is SEHNR and CDR2 is FQNEAQ in the germline V gene (reference sequence). The CDR3 is 15 residues long. CDR3 sequence: CASSLEGRQGNEQFF. The CDR3 DNA reads as TGTGCCAGCAGCTTAGAGGGGCGGCAGGGCAATGAGCAGTTCTTC.

In its sample, this clonotype was seen many times. The gene calls are TRBV5-1 and TRBJ2-1, with 7 bases lining up with TRBD1. V lost 4 bases and J lost 1; bases outside the gene matches: 11. CDR3 length: 17 amino acids. In germline, CDR1 is SGHRS, CDR2 YFSETQ. The CDR3 bases are TGCGCCAGCAGCCCACTAACGGGACAGAGTTCCTACAATGAGCAGTTCTTC. Amino acids: CASSPLTGQSSYNEQFF.

This clonotype was recorded at least ten times. The J gene is TRBJ2-3, the V gene TRBV11-2; D possibly uses TRBD1 or TRBD2 (5 bases each). The CDR3 runs to 14 residues. Germline CDR1 is SGHAT and CDR2 is FQNNGV. The V and J ends lost 3 bases and 4 bases respectively, with 11 bases between them. The CDR3 DNA follows: TGTGCCAGCAGCTTCGGGGCAGCGGCAGATACGCAGTATTTT. Amino acids: CASSFGAAADTQYF.

There are many counts of this clonotype. The chain combines TRBV2 with TRBJ1-1; D is possibly TRBD1 (5 bases). Germline lookup yields CDR1 SNHLY and CDR2 FYNNEI. This CDR3 is 14 amino acids long. V was trimmed by 8 bases and J by 1 base, leaving 14 bases between them. The CDR3 nucleotides are TGTGCCAGCGTTGGGACCTCGAGGAACACTGAAGCTTTCTTT. As protein: CASVGTSRNTEAFF.

This clonotype was counted at least ten times. The chain is built from TRBV6-2 or TRBV6-3 and TRBJ2-7, with D hard to call. Germline-derived CDR1 and CDR2 are MNHEY and SVGEGT. The CDR3 extends over 13 amino acids. Trimming removed 7 bases from V and 0 bases from J, with 10 bases in between. CDR3 amino acids: CASKAQYSYEQYF. In DNA form, the CDR3 reads TGTGCCAGCAAGGCACAGTACTCCTACGAGCAGTACTTC.

This clonotype was seen repeatedly, ten times or more. The chain combines TRBV6-2 or TRBV6-3 with TRBJ2-7, with D possibly being TRBD1 (6 bases). V lost 2 bases and J lost 3, with 14 bases in between. The CDR3 loop spans 15 amino acids. Germline V gene sequence: CDR1 MNHEY, CDR2 SVGEGT. The CDR3 sequence is CASSYHGQSLYEQYF. CDR3 bases: TGTGCCAGCAGTTACCACGGACAGTCTCTCTACGAGCAGTACTTC.

This clonotype was counted ten times or more. One end of the junction does not line up with germline, which may come from a read error. V is TRBV15 and J is TRBJ1-6; 7 positions agree with TRBD1. This CDR3 is built from 16 residues. The germline V gene has CDR1 LNHNV and CDR2 YYDKDF (reference sequence). CDR3 residues: CATSRDRVSSNSPLHF. CDR3 nucleotide sequence: TGTGCCACCAGCCGAGACAGGGTATCTTCGAATTCACCCCTCCACTTT.

At least ten counts were recorded for this clonotype. The chain links TRBV20-1 to TRBJ2-7; D may be TRBD2 (5 bases). The CDR3 contains 12 residues. Germline-derived CDR1 and CDR2 are DFQATT and SNEGSKA (reference sequence). V was clipped by 5 bases and J by 3 bases, with 11 bases between them. The CDR3 loop reads CSARIEGYEQYF. The CDR3 region has the DNA TGCAGTGCTCGGATTGAGGGCTACGAGCAGTACTTC.

This clonotype was observed at least ten times. This chain joins TRBV12-3 or TRBV12-4 and TRBJ2-3; no definite D call. V was cut by 5 bases and J by 10 bases, with 19 bases left in between. The CDR3 runs 14 residues. The DNA for the CDR3 is TGTGCCAGCAGTCCCCCCGATTTTTTTCGGGCGCAGTATTTT. This gives the protein CASSPPDFFRAQYF.

This clonotype was detected many times. Here the CDR3 DNA reads TGTGCCAGCAGCTCACCCGGGAGGGAGGCTGGTAACGCTGAAGCTTTCTTT. Its translation is CASSSPGREAGNAEAFF. The gene calls are TRBV7-9 and TRBJ1-1; D not resolved. CDR3 length: 17 amino acids. Trimming took 4 bases from V and 6 from J, leaving 24 bases between them. The germline CDR1 and CDR2 sequences are SEHNR and FQNEAQ (reference sequence).

This clonotype turned up a few times. The chain couples TRBV20-1 to TRBJ2-5; D is uncertain. The V end was cut by 4 bases, the J end by 4 bases, with 13 bases between. The CDR3 runs to 13 residues. In germline, CDR1 is DFQATT, CDR2 SNEGSKA (reference sequence). The CDR3 DNA follows: TGCAGTGCTACTCGGAGTAGCCGAGAGACCCAGTACTTC. It encodes CSATRSSRETQYF.

This clonotype showed up just a few times. The chain joins TRBV3-1 to TRBJ1-5; no firm D call. Trimming removed 1 base from V and 2 bases from J, with 6 bases in between. This CDR3 is 14 amino acids long. Germline V gene lookup returns CDR1 LGHDT and CDR2 YNNKEL (reference sequence). CDR3 amino acids: CASSQVLGNQPQHF. In DNA, the CDR3 is TGTGCCAGCAGCCAAGTCTTAGGCAATCAGCCCCAGCATTTT. Together with reference TRBV3-1 and TRBJ1-5, the CDR3 gives the full variable domain: DTAVSQTPKYLVTQMGNDKSIKCEQNLGHDTMYWYKQDSKKFLKIMFSYNNKELIINETVPNRFSPKSPDKAHLNLHINSLELGDSAVYFCASSQVLGNQPQHFGDGTRLSIL.

This clonotype was found a few times. V is TRBV30 and J is TRBJ1-1; D is unresolved. The germline CDR1 and CDR2 sequences are GTSNPN and SVGIG (reference sequence). V was pared by 0 bases and J by 2 bases, with 7 bases between. The CDR3 contains 13 residues. In nucleotides, the CDR3 is TGTGCCTGGAGTGTAGGGTACAACACTGAAGCTTTCTTT. Translated: CAWSVGYNTEAFF.

Ten or more counts support this clonotype. The chain couples TRBV12-3 or TRBV12-4 to TRBJ2-3; 9 positions agree with TRBD1. The CDR3 length is 16 residues. Trimming at V came to 6 bases and at J to 5 bases, leaving 12 bases not matched to a gene. In DNA, the CDR3 is TGTGCCAGCAGAAACCGGTTGGGACAGGGTATAGATACGCAGTATTTT. Amino acid sequence: CASRNRLGQGIDTQYF.

In its sample, this clonotype was seen many times. The chain combines TRBV6-1 with TRBJ2-3, with 9 positions matching TRBD2. The CDR3 totals 15 residues. The ends lost 4 bases at V and 1 base at J; junction bases unmatched: 3. Germline loops: CDR1 MNHNS, CDR2 SASEGT. CDR3 coding DNA: TGTGCCAGCAGTGTATTAGCGGGAGGCACAGATACGCAGTATTTT. It yields the protein CASSVLAGGTDTQYF.

This clonotype was observed at least ten times. The chain has TRBV20-1 and TRBJ2-7; a possible D gene is TRBD1 (5 bases). CDR1 is DFQATT, CDR2 SNEGSKA, per germline (reference sequence). This CDR3 has 14 residues. The V end was cut by 0 bases, the J end by 5 bases, with 14 bases between. The DNA of the CDR3 is TGCAGTGCTAGAGATCTGGGCCAGGGTAACGAGCAGTACTTC. Its translation is CSARDLGQGNEQYF.

This clonotype was seen at least ten times. The chain carries TRBV9 and TRBJ2-2, with D possibly TRBD1 on 6 matching bases. V lost 4 bases, J lost 5 bases, and 15 bases lay in between. This CDR3 region has 15 residues. Germline V gene sequence: CDR1 SGDLS, CDR2 YYNGEE. The CDR3 coding sequence is TGTGCCAGCAGCCTACGGACAGTACCAACCGGGGAGCTGTTTTTT. Translated: CASSLRTVPTGELFF.

Many counts were recorded for this clonotype. The rearrangement joins TRBV7-3 to TRBJ1-2; no reliable D call. V dropped 1 base and J dropped 3 bases, with 9 bases sitting between them. This CDR3 has 14 residues. Germline V lookup: CDR1 SGHTA, CDR2 FQGTGA. The CDR3 nucleotides are TGTGCCAGCAGCTTAAACTCCGACGACTATGGCTACACCTTC. Its protein is CASSLNSDDYGYTF.

This clonotype was recorded many times. This CDR3 reads CASSPGPTSYNEQFF. CDR3 bases: TGCGCCAGCAGCCCGGGACCCACCTCCTACAATGAGCAGTTCTTC. The rearrangement uses TRBV5-1 and TRBJ2-1, with D possibly being TRBD1 or TRBD2 (5 bases each). Germline V gene data show CDR1 as SGHRS and CDR2 as YFSETQ. The CDR3 loop spans 15 amino acids. The V gene lost 4 bases and the J gene lost 0 bases, with 11 bases spanning the gap.

As regards this clonotype: At one end, the junction sequence differs from germline, possibly due to a read error. The chain has TRBV5-1 and TRBJ1-5; no clear D. The CDR3 spans 14 residues. CDR1 is SGHRS, CDR2 YFSETQ, per germline. Here the CDR3 DNA reads TGCGCCAGCAGCTTGGGAGATAGCAATAAGCCCCAGCATTTT. Translation gives CASSLGDSNKPQHF.